There are a few counts of the clone carrying this T cell receptor (beta chain). Its antigen is as yet unknown. With 0 bases removed from V and 4 bases from J, the gap between germline ends came to 9 bases. The CDR3 spans 14 residues. Germline CDR1 LGHDT, CDR2 YNNKEL (reference sequence). This sample is drawn from a study of regulatory T cells in long-lasting Graves disease. Study-wide background: Antithyroid drug exposure in newly diagnosed Graves' patients had lasted under 3 months. Findings and caveats of the study: Persistent cases of Graves' showed reduced TCR diversity relative to newly diagnosed patients.

Arm-PCR with iRepertoire HTBI primers amplified the CDR3 regions for these TCR beta libraries. MiXCR, applied by TCRdb to the multiplex PCR reads, yields one record per CDR3 protein. The table includes fewer than 550,000 distinct CDR3 sequences, 15% to 20% detected once. This sample's time point: newly diagnosed GD, antithyroid drugs for less than 3 months. Preparation of the TCR library used RNA extracted from PBMCs. The data were also submitted as part of a second study, on T cells in Graves' hyperthyroidism and ophthalmopathy. That study adds: Diagnosing involved the use of clinical symptoms, serum thyroxine and TRAb, thyroid ultrasound and orbital computed tomography. The HTBI set primed first-round TCR CDR3 RT-PCR.

The sequencing used peripheral blood mononuclear cells (PBMCs), collected at new diagnosis, from a patient treated with antithyroid drugs. The rearrangement links TRBV3-1 to TRBJ1-2; D uncertain. The TCR comes from a woman aged 40-60 years with Graves disease. The CDR3 sequence is CASSQEWAIYGYTF. DNA of the CDR3: TGTGCCAGCAGCCAAGAATGGGCGATCTATGGCTACACCTTC.